This TCR beta chain was retrieved from a study of response to subunit inactivated influenza vaccine. The study, taken as a whole, reports: The authors proposed limited new T cell recruitment per seasonal influenza vaccination.

The CDR3 length is 15 residues. V lost 3 bases and J lost 6; bases outside the gene matches: 5. This clonotype was seen more than once but under ten times. What it recognizes is unknown. MiXCR, run by TCRdb on the RT-PCR reads, gives a single entry per CDR3 protein. This sample carries around 200,000 distinct CDR3 sequences, about 9% of them seen once, and the ten largest clones take about 11%. The sample here was non-naive T cells sorted from PBMCs, taken on the day of vaccination. The chain couples TRBV12-3 or TRBV12-4 to TRBJ2-3; 11 nucleotides match TRBD1. The clonotype originates from a man aged 50-60 years who received an inactivated influenza vaccine. The CDR3 DNA reads TGTGCCAGCAGTTTGCGGACAGGGGGCTCTGATACGCAGTATTTT. Protein: CASSLRTGGSDTQYF.